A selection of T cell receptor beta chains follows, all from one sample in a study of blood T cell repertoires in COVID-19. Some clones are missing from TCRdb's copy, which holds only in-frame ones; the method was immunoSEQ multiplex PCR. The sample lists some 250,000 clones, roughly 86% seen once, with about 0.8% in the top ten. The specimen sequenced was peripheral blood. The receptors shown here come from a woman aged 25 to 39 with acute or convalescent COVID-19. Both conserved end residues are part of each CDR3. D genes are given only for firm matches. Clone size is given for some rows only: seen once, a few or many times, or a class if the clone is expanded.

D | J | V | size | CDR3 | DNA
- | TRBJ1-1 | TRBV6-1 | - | CASSELVNSRGGHRNTEAFF | TGTGCCAGCAGTGAACTAGTAAATTCCCGTGGGGGACACAGGAACACTGAAGCTTTCTTT
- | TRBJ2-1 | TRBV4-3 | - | CASSQDWTDQYNEQFF | TGCGCCAGCAGCCAAGATTGGACTGATCAATACAATGAGCAGTTCTTC
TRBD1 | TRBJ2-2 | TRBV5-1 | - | CASSSGQGDGELFF | TGCGCCAGCAGCTCTGGACAGGGGGACGGGGAGCTGTTTTTT
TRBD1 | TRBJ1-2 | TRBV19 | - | CASSEQGAFEGYTF | TGTGCCAGTAGTGAGCAGGGGGCCTTCGAGGGCTACACCTTC
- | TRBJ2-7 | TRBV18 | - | CASSPSSTNYEQYF | TGTGCCAGCTCACCAAGCTCCACCAACTACGAGCAGTACTTC
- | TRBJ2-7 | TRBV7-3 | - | CASSLYPGVYEQYF | TGTGCCAGCAGCTTGTACCCAGGTGTCTACGAGCAGTACTTC
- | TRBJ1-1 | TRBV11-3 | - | CASSLTDPATEAFF | TGTGCCAGCAGCTTAACAGACCCAGCCACTGAAGCTTTCTTT
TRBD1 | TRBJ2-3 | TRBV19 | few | CASTKGVRDSSTDTQYF | TGTGCCAGTACGAAGGGGGTCCGGGACAGTAGCACAGATACGCAGTATTTT
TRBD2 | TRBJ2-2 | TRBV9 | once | CASSVVDRLAGGGTGELFF | TGTGCCAGCAGCGTAGTTGATAGGCTAGCGGGAGGAGGCACCGGGGAGCTGTTTTTT
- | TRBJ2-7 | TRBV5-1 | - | CASSYGLSDYEQYF | TGCGCCAGCAGCTACGGACTCTCGGACTACGAGCAGTACTTC
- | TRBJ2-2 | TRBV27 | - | CASSFMNTGELFF | TGTGCCAGCAGTTTTATGAACACCGGGGAGCTGTTTTTT
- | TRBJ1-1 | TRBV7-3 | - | CASSLNRLNTEAFF | TGTGCCAGCAGCTTAAACAGGCTGAACACTGAAGCTTTCTTT
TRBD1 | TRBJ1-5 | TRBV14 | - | CASSQLLPGTGVIKNQPQHF | TGTGCCAGCAGCCAACTACTACCCGGGACAGGGGTAATTAAGAATCAGCCCCAGCATTTT
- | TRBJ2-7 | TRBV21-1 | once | CASSKGRVFYEQYF | TGTGCCAGCAGCAAAGGCAGGGTCTTCTACGAGCAGTACTTC
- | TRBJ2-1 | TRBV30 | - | CAWKRSPVRSYNEQFF | TGTGCCTGGAAGCGTTCTCCAGTCCGCTCCTACAATGAGCAGTTCTTC
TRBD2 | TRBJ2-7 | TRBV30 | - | CAWSSPQRGSTYEQYF | TGTGCCTGGAGCTCCCCCCAGCGGGGATCGACCTACGAGCAGTACTTC
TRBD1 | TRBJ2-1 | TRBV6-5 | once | CASSYDVGQGYNEQFF | TGTGCCAGCAGTTATGATGTGGGACAGGGGTACAATGAGCAGTTCTTC
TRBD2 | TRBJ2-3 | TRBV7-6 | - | CASSLLSGSSTDTQYF | TGTGCCAGCAGCTTACTTAGCGGGAGCAGCACAGATACGCAGTATTTT
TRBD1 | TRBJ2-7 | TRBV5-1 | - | CASSLTTGGLTYEQYF | TGCGCCAGCAGCCTGACGACAGGGGGGCTGACCTACGAGCAGTACTTC
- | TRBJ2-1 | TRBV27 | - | CATKNWNEQFF | TGTGCCACCAAAAACTGGAATGAGCAGTTCTTC